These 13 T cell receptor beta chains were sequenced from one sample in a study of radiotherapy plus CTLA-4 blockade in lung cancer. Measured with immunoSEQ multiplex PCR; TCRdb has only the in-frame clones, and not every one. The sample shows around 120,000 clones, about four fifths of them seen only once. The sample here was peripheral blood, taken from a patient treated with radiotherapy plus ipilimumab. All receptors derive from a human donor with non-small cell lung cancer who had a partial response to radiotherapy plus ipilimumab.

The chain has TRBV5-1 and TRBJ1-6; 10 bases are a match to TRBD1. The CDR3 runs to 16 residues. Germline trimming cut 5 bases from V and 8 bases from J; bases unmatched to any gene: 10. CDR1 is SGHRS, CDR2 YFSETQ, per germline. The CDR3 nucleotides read TGCGCCAGCAGGGGCGGGACAGGGGCGAACGATTCACCCCTCCACTTT. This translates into CASRGGTGANDSPLHF.

The CDR3 DNA reads TGTGCCAGCTCCCCCTCGCGTCATGAGCAGTTCTTC. It codes for CASSPSRHEQFF. The J gene is TRBJ2-1, the V gene TRBV18, with D unclear. The CDR3 sequence is 12 residues long. Germline V gene data show CDR1 as KGHSH and CDR2 as LQKENI. V lost 6 bases and J lost 8, with 11 bases in between.

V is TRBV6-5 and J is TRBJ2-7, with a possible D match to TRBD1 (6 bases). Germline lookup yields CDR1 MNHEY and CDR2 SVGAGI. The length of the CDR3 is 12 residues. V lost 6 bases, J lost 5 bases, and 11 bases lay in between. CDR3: CASSRGTHEQYF. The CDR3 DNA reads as TGTGCCAGCAGCCGAGGGACACACGAGCAGTACTTC.

The CDR3 region is CASSVLAGEFNEQFF. The CDR3 DNA reads TGCGCCAGCAGCGTACTAGCGGGAGAGTTCAATGAGCAGTTCTTC. The chain employs TRBV5-1 and TRBJ2-1; 11 bases fit TRBD2. This CDR3 comprises 15 residues. The germline V gene encodes CDR1 SGHRS and CDR2 YFSETQ. V shed 4 bases and J 6 bases; nucleotides not matched to a gene: 6.

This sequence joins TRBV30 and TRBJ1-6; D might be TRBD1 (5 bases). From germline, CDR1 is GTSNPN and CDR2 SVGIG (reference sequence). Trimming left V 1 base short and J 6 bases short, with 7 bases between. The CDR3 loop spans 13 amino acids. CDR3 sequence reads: CAWSAGPNSPLHF. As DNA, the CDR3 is TGTGCCTGGAGTGCAGGGCCTAATTCACCCCTCCACTTT.

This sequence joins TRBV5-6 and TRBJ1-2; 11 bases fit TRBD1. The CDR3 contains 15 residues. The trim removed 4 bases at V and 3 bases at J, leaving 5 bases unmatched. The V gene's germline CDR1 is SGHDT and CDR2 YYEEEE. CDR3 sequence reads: CASSKGQGVYYGYTF. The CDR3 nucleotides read TGTGCCAGCAGCAAGGGACAGGGGGTTTACTATGGCTACACCTTC.

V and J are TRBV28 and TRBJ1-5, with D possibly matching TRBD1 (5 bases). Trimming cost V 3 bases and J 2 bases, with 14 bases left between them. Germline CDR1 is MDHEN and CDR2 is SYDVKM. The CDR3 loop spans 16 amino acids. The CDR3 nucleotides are TGTGCCAGCAGTTTGTCGGGGGGTGGGGGCAATCAGCCCCAGCATTTT. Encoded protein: CASSLSGGGGNQPQHF.

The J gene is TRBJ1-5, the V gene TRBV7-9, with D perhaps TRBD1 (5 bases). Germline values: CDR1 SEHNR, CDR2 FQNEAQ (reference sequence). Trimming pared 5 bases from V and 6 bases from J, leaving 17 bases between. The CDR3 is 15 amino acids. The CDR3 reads CASSPGGSRAQPQHF. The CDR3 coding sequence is TGTGCCAGCAGCCCGGGGGGTTCCAGGGCTCAGCCCCAGCATTTT.

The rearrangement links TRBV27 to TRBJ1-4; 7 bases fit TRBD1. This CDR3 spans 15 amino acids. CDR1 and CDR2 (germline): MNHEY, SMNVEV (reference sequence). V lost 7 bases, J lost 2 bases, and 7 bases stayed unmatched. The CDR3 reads CASKAQGLTNEKLFF. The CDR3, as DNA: TGTGCCAGCAAGGCACAGGGGCTCACTAATGAAAAACTGTTTTTT.

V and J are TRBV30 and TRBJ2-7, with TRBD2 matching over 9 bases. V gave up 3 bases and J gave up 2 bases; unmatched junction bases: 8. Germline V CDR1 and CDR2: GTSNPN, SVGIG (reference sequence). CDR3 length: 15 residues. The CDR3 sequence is CAWSVGTSTTYEQYF. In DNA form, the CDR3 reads TGTGCCTGGAGCGTTGGGACTAGCACCACCTACGAGCAGTACTTC.

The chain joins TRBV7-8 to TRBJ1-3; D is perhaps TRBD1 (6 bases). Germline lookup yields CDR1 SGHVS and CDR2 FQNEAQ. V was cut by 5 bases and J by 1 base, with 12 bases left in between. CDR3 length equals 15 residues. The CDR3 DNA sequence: TGTGCCAGCAGCCCGCAGGGGCTGTCTGGAAACACCATATATTTT. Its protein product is CASSPQGLSGNTIYF.

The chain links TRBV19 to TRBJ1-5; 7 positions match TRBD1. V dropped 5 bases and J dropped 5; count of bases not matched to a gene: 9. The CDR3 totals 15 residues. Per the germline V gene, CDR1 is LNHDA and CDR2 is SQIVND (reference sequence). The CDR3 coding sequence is TGTGCCAGTAGTTTCCGGGACAGAGGTGATCAGCCCCAGCATTTT. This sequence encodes CASSFRDRGDQPQHF.

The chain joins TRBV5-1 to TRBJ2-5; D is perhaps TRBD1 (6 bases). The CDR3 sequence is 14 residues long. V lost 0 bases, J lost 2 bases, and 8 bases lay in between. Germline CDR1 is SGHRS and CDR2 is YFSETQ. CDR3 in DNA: TGCGCCAGCAGCTTGGGCGACAGGCAAGAGACCCAGTACTTC. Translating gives CASSLGDRQETQYF.